The 20 T cell receptor beta chains reported below all come from one sample, sequenced in a study of Graves' ophthalmopathy and Graves' hyperthyroidism. RNA transcripts were the source from which TCR beta CDR3 regions were amplified. The first round was an RT-PCR with HTBI primers, and the second round was a multiplex PCR. TCRdb analysed the multiplex PCR reads with MiXCR anew, one entry per CDR3 protein. The sample contains about 740,000 distinct CDR3 sequences, approximately 40% of which appear only once. The sample consisted of peripheral blood. The receptors were sampled from an adult man with Graves' ophthalmopathy.

The genes are TRBV29-1 and TRBJ2-3; D could derive from TRBD1 or TRBD2 (5 bases each). The V end lost 4 bases, the J end lost 6 bases, and 14 bases lay between the germline ends. Germline-derived CDR1 and CDR2 are SQVTM and ANQGSEA. The CDR3 covers 13 residues. The CDR3 sequence is CSVVGTRRDTQYF. Here the CDR3 DNA reads TGCAGCGTTGTCGGGACCCGGCGGGATACGCAGTATTTT.

The table lists this clonotype with many counts. The gene calls are TRBV9 and TRBJ1-2; tentative D call: TRBD1 (5 bases). The V gene lost 1 base and the J gene lost 1 base, with 11 bases spanning the gap. This CDR3 has 15 amino acids. The germline V gene encodes CDR1 SGDLS and CDR2 YYNGEE. CDR3 nucleotide sequence: TGTGCCAGCAGCGTACGGGGGTCAAATAACTATGGCTACACCTTC. Protein sequence: CASSVRGSNNYGYTF.

The chain is built from TRBV25-1 and TRBJ1-2; D not certain. Germline V gene data show CDR1 as MGHDK and CDR2 as SYGVNS. The CDR3 consists of 14 residues. The germline V and J ends were trimmed by 8 bases and 4 bases, with 17 bases remaining between them. The CDR3 coding sequence is TGTGCCAGCTCACCGGAGGGAGCCGGCTATGGCTACACCTTC. This translates into CASSPEGAGYGYTF.

The chain combines TRBV7-6 with TRBJ2-7; 7 positions match TRBD1. The junction had 8 bases not matched to a gene; V was cut back by 8 bases and J by 4 bases. CDR3 size: 13 residues. Germline V gives CDR1 SGHVS, CDR2 FNYEAQ. CDR3: CASPPEGAYEQYF. The CDR3 region has the DNA TGTGCCAGCCCACCCGAGGGGGCGTACGAGCAGTACTTC. Full variable domain (rest looked up from reference TRBV7-6 and TRBJ2-7): GAGVSQSPRYKVTKRGQDVALRCDPISGHVSLYWYRQALGQGPEFLTYFNYEAQQDKSGLPNDRFSAERPEGSISTLTIQRTEQRDSAMYRCASPPEGAYEQYFGPGTRLTVT.

This chain links TRBV25-1 with TRBJ2-2; weak D call: TRBD1 (6 bases). V was pared by 7 bases and J by 6 bases, with 18 bases between. The CDR3 runs 15 residues. From germline, CDR1 is MGHDK and CDR2 SYGVNS. In DNA, the CDR3 is TGTGCCAGCACAAGATCAGGACCAGGGGCCGGGGAGCTGTTTTTT. It specifies CASTRSGPGAGELFF.

This clonotype was detected a few times. The chain has TRBV2 and TRBJ2-7; 9 positions agree with TRBD1. The germline V gene has CDR1 SNHLY and CDR2 FYNNEI. CDR3 length equals 18 residues. Unmatched junction bases numbered 14, after V lost 5 bases and J lost 0 bases. The CDR3 DNA is TGTGCCAGCAGTAAAACCGGGACAGGGTATCTCTACTCCTACGAGCAGTACTTC. Residues: CASSKTGTGYLYSYEQYF.

Note on this clonotype: Being one base from a much bigger clone, this may be a read error. The V gene is TRBV15, the J gene TRBJ2-5; 8 bases line up with TRBD2. Germline CDR1 is LNHNV and CDR2 is YYDKDF (reference sequence). This CDR3 region has 16 residues. CDR3 in DNA: TGTGCCACCAGCGGAGAGGGACTAGGGATCCAAGAGACCCAGTACTTC. Amino acid sequence: CATSGEGLGIQETQYF.

This clonotype was counted ten times or more. The chain uses TRBV10-3 and TRBJ1-2, with D tentatively TRBD1 (5 bases). Trimming cost V 0 bases and J 8 bases, with 10 bases left between them. CDR3 length equals 13 residues. Germline V gene data show CDR1 as ENHRY and CDR2 as SYGVKD. Here the CDR3 DNA reads TGTGCCATCAGTGAGTCGACGGGGCTGGGCTACACCTTC. Protein product: CAISESTGLGYTF.

This chain uses TRBV25-1 with TRBJ1-1, with 12 bases aligning to TRBD1. Germline V gene sequence: CDR1 MGHDK, CDR2 SYGVNS. This CDR3 has 15 amino acids. Germline trimming cut 5 bases from V and 7 bases from J; bases unmatched to any gene: 8. The DNA of the CDR3 is TGTGCCAGCAGTCCCGCGGGACAGGGGGCAGATGAAGCTTTCTTT. Encoded protein: CASSPAGQGADEAFF.

The chain joins TRBV25-1 to TRBJ2-1; D possibly corresponds to TRBD1 (6 bases). There are 13 residues in the CDR3. The V end lost 7 bases, the J end lost 5 bases, and 12 bases lay between the germline ends. From germline, CDR1 is MGHDK and CDR2 SYGVNS. The CDR3 sequence is CASTGTPDNEQFF. The DNA for the CDR3 is TGTGCCAGCACCGGGACACCCGACAATGAGCAGTTCTTC.

The chain employs TRBV25-1 and TRBJ1-3, with 12 bases lining up with TRBD1. The CDR3 sequence is 17 residues long. The ends lost 3 bases at V and 8 bases at J; junction bases unmatched: 11. Germline loops: CDR1 MGHDK, CDR2 SYGVNS. CDR3 sequence: CASSDGTGGSYGYTIYF. The CDR3 DNA follows: TGTGCCAGCAGTGATGGGACAGGGGGCTCGTATGGCTACACCATATATTTT.

This clonotype was detected ten times or more. The chain uses TRBV7-9 and TRBJ2-2, with D uncertain. V shed 2 bases and J shed 0 bases, with 10 bases lying between them. The CDR3 is 16 amino acids. Per germline, CDR1 SEHNR and CDR2 FQNEAQ (reference sequence). CDR3 sequence reads: CASSLRKQANTGELFF. CDR3 DNA: TGTGCCAGCAGCTTACGGAAGCAAGCGAACACCGGGGAGCTGTTTTTT.

The V call is TRBV25-1, the J call TRBJ2-3, with D unresolved. V lost 6 bases and J 7 bases, leaving 14 bases between the germline ends. The germline V gene encodes CDR1 MGHDK and CDR2 SYGVNS. This CDR3 has 13 residues. CDR3 region: CASSPSLRNTQYF. The CDR3 DNA is TGTGCCAGCAGCCCCTCGCTGAGGAATACGCAGTATTTT.

The rearrangement joins TRBV20-1 to TRBJ2-7, with D unresolved. The germline gives CDR1 DFQATT, CDR2 SNEGSKA (reference sequence). The CDR3 consists of 13 residues. V lost 1 base and J lost 1, with 8 bases in between. The DNA for the CDR3 is TGCAGTGCTAGAGGCTGGAAGTCCTACGAGCAGTACTTC. Translated, it gives CSARGWKSYEQYF.

With regard to this clonotype: Being one base from a much bigger clone, this may be a read error. The chain recombines TRBV29-1 with TRBJ2-5; possible D gene TRBD1, 5 bases. The V and J ends lost 4 bases and 5 bases respectively, with 17 bases between them. There are 14 residues in the CDR3. Germline CDR1 and CDR2: SQVTM and ANQGSEA. The CDR3 protein is CSVGTSLGLETQYF. CDR3 sequence (DNA): TGCAGCGTTGGGACAAGTTTGGGGTTGGAGACCCAGTACTTC.

This clonotype has more than one count but fewer than ten. V and J are TRBV11-3 and TRBJ2-7; D possibly uses TRBD1 or TRBD2 (6 bases each). V was trimmed by 5 bases and J by 3 bases, leaving 20 bases between them. The CDR3 totals 16 residues. The V gene's germline CDR1 is SGHNT and CDR2 YENEEA. CDR3 amino acids: CASSDGPPGAGYEQYF. DNA of the CDR3: TGTGCCAGCAGCGATGGGCCCCCGGGGGCTGGCTACGAGCAGTACTTC.

The chain combines TRBV2 with TRBJ1-4; D might be TRBD1 (5 bases). Germline CDR1 SNHLY, CDR2 FYNNEI. This CDR3 is 11 amino acids long. Trimming stripped 5 bases from V and 14 bases from J, with 12 bases between. CDR3 sequence (DNA): TGTGCCAGCAGTTGGGACCAAGCTCTGTTTTTT. Encoded protein: CASSWDQALFF.

This clonotype has just a few counts. The V call is TRBV5-6, the J call TRBJ2-7, with a possible D match to TRBD1 (6 bases). This CDR3 region has 15 residues. The V gene's germline CDR1 is SGHDT and CDR2 YYEEEE. V was trimmed by 0 bases and J by 3 bases, leaving 13 bases between them. Here the CDR3 reads CASSLGLTGHYEQYF. The CDR3 nucleotides are TGTGCCAGCAGCTTGGGGCTTACAGGGCACTACGAGCAGTACTTC.

J is TRBJ1-1 and V is TRBV11-2; tentatively, D is TRBD1 (5 bases). The V gene's germline CDR1 is SGHAT and CDR2 FQNNGV. Trimming left V 4 bases short and J 3 bases short, with 9 bases between. This CDR3 has 13 residues. The CDR3 protein is CASSSDNYTEAFF. The CDR3 DNA follows: TGTGCCAGCAGCTCGGACAACTACACTGAAGCTTTCTTT.

For this clonotype: One base away lies a much larger clone, so this may be a sequencing read error. V usage is TRBV7-2 and J usage is TRBJ1-1, with a weak D call TRBD1 (6 bases). Germline V CDR1 and CDR2: SGHTA, FQGNSA. This CDR3 is built from 13 residues. V gave up 5 bases and J gave up 4 bases, with 11 bases separating them. The CDR3 reads CASSPGQTTEAFF. CDR3 in DNA: TGTGCCAGCAGCCCCGGACAGACCACTGAAGCTTTCTTT. Combining the CDR3 with reference TRBV7-2 and TRBJ1-1 gives the whole variable domain GAGVSQSPSNKVTEKGKDVELRCDPISGHTALYWYRQSLGQGLEFLIYFQGNSAPDKSGLPSDRFSAERTGGSVSTLTIQRTQQEDSAVYLCASSPGQTTEAFFGQGTRLTVV.